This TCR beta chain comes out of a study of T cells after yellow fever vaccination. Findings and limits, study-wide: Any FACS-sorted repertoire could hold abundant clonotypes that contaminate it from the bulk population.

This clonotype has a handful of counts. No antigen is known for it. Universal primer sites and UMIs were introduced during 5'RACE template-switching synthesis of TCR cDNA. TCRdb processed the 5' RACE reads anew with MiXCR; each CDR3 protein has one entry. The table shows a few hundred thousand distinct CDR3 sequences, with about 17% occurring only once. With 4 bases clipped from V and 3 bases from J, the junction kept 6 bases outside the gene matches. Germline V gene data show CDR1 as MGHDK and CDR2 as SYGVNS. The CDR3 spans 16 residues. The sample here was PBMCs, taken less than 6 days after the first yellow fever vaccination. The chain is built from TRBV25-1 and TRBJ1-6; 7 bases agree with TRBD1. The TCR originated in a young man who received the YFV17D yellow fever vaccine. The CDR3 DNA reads TGTGCCAGCAGTGCTTCCTCAGGGGGCTATAATTCACCCCTCCACTTT. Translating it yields CASSASSGGYNSPLHF.